The rows below give T cell receptor beta chains drawn from one sample of a study of cytomegalovirus exposure and HLA in healthy donors. Sequencing used immunoSEQ multiplex PCR; TCRdb keeps in-frame clones, though not all of them. The sample carries fewer than 130,000 clones, less than 75% recorded once. Sequencing used PBMCs. The source of these receptors is a middle-aged man in good health and CMV-seropositive. Each CDR3 is given with its conserved first and last residue. Each record gives: V gene, D gene, J gene, clone size, CDR3 DNA, CDR3 protein. The D gene is left open where the match is weak. Clone size is shown for a subset of rows, as once, few, many or a class of expanded clone.

v_call: TRBV5-6; d_call: TRBD2; j_call: TRBJ2-2; clone_size: NA; cdr3_nt: TGTGCCAGCAGCCCGGACTGGGCGGGAGGGGTTGACACCGGGGAGCTGTTTTTT; cdr3_aa: CASSPDWAGGVDTGELFF
v_call: TRBV4-2; d_call: NA; j_call: TRBJ2-1; clone_size: few; cdr3_nt: TGTGCCAGCAGCCAAGAGGGGGAGGCCCCTTACAATGAGCAGTTCTTC; cdr3_aa: CASSQEGEAPYNEQFF
v_call: TRBV9; d_call: NA; j_call: TRBJ2-3; clone_size: NA; cdr3_nt: TGTGCCAGCAGCGCGGGAGTTCGCACAGATACGCAGTATTTT; cdr3_aa: CASSAGVRTDTQYF
v_call: TRBV6-6; d_call: NA; j_call: TRBJ1-2; clone_size: NA; cdr3_nt: TGTGCCAGCAGTTCGACCGACACCAACTATGGCTACACCTTC; cdr3_aa: CASSSTDTNYGYTF
v_call: TRBV5-1; d_call: NA; j_call: TRBJ1-3; clone_size: NA; cdr3_nt: TGCGCCAGCAGCTACCCGGAGGACTCTGGAAACACCATATATTTT; cdr3_aa: CASSYPEDSGNTIYF
v_call: TRBV30; d_call: TRBD1; j_call: TRBJ1-2; clone_size: NA; cdr3_nt: TGTGCCTGGAAGGGGACAGGGGGCTGGAGCTACACCTTC; cdr3_aa: CAWKGTGGWSYTF
v_call: TRBV30; d_call: NA; j_call: TRBJ2-3; clone_size: NA; cdr3_nt: TGTGCCTGGAGTGTATGGGGGCGGAGCACAGATACGCAGTATTTT; cdr3_aa: CAWSVWGRSTDTQYF
v_call: TRBV10-3; d_call: NA; j_call: TRBJ1-1; clone_size: NA; cdr3_nt: TGTGCCATCAGTGTCGGAGGGAAGAACACTGAAGCTTTCTTT; cdr3_aa: CAISVGGKNTEAFF
v_call: TRBV5-1; d_call: TRBD2; j_call: TRBJ2-7; clone_size: few; cdr3_nt: TGCGCCAGCAGCTTGGGGACTAGCGGATCCTACGAGCAGTACTTC; cdr3_aa: CASSLGTSGSYEQYF
v_call: TRBV5-4; d_call: NA; j_call: TRBJ2-3; clone_size: NA; cdr3_nt: TGTGCCAGCAGCCAGGGACTTCACACAGATACGCAGTATTTT; cdr3_aa: CASSQGLHTDTQYF
v_call: TRBV19; d_call: TRBD1; j_call: TRBJ1-1; clone_size: once; cdr3_nt: TGTGCCAGTAGTTTAGGGACAGGGGGCGCGGGCACTGAAGCTTTCTTT; cdr3_aa: CASSLGTGGAGTEAFF
v_call: TRBV18; d_call: NA; j_call: TRBJ1-1; clone_size: NA; cdr3_nt: TGTGCCAGCTCACCCGGACAGACCTCTGAAGCTTTCTTT; cdr3_aa: CASSPGQTSEAFF
v_call: TRBV11-3; d_call: TRBD2; j_call: TRBJ2-3; clone_size: NA; cdr3_nt: TGTGCCAGCAGTCGGGCGGGAGTGGATACGCAGTATTTT; cdr3_aa: CASSRAGVDTQYF
v_call: TRBV2; d_call: TRBD2; j_call: TRBJ2-1; clone_size: NA; cdr3_nt: TGTGCCAGCAGCACAGGACTAGCGGGAATAAGTGAGCAGTTCTTC; cdr3_aa: CASSTGLAGISEQFF
v_call: TRBV14; d_call: NA; j_call: TRBJ1-2; clone_size: NA; cdr3_nt: TGTGCCAGCAGCCCTATCCCCAGGGTGGGGAACTATGGCTACACCTTC; cdr3_aa: CASSPIPRVGNYGYTF
v_call: TRBV30; d_call: NA; j_call: TRBJ2-7; clone_size: NA; cdr3_nt: TGTGCCTGGAGTGCATCCTACGAGCAGTACTTC; cdr3_aa: CAWSASYEQYF
v_call: TRBV29-1; d_call: TRBD2; j_call: TRBJ2-4; clone_size: NA; cdr3_nt: TGCAGCGTCTACGGACTAGCGGGAGGGTCCTTGGCCAAAAACATTCAGTACTTC; cdr3_aa: CSVYGLAGGSLAKNIQYF
v_call: TRBV7-9; d_call: NA; j_call: TRBJ1-2; clone_size: NA; cdr3_nt: TGTGCCAGCAGTCCATTCCCGAGCGATAGGATCTATGGCTACACCTTC; cdr3_aa: CASSPFPSDRIYGYTF
v_call: TRBV19; d_call: TRBD1; j_call: TRBJ2-3; clone_size: NA; cdr3_nt: TGTGCCAGTAGTATGGAGGCAGGGGGCGTCCCCACAGATACGCAGTATTTT; cdr3_aa: CASSMEAGGVPTDTQYF
v_call: TRBV6-5; d_call: TRBD1; j_call: TRBJ2-3; clone_size: few; cdr3_nt: TGTGCCAGCAGAAGACAGGGGGCAAGGGCAGATACGCAGTATTTT; cdr3_aa: CASRRQGARADTQYF
v_call: TRBV5-1; d_call: TRBD2; j_call: TRBJ2-5; clone_size: NA; cdr3_nt: TGCGCCAGCCAGACCGGGACTAGCGGGAGGCCGTACCAAGAGACCCAGTACTTC; cdr3_aa: CASQTGTSGRPYQETQYF
v_call: TRBV30; d_call: TRBD1; j_call: TRBJ1-4; clone_size: NA; cdr3_nt: TGTGCCTGGCGTGGGACAGGGAGAAGTGAAAAACTGTTTTTT; cdr3_aa: CAWRGTGRSEKLFF
v_call: TRBV5-1; d_call: NA; j_call: TRBJ2-3; clone_size: NA; cdr3_nt: TGCGCCAGCAGCTTGGGGGCTGATACGCAGTATTTT; cdr3_aa: CASSLGADTQYF
v_call: TRBV13; d_call: NA; j_call: TRBJ1-4; clone_size: few; cdr3_nt: TGTGCCAGCAGCTTCAGCAGGGTGGAAGAAAAACTGTTTTTT; cdr3_aa: CASSFSRVEEKLFF
v_call: TRBV12-5; d_call: NA; j_call: TRBJ1-1; clone_size: NA; cdr3_nt: TGTGCTAGTGGTTTGGGGCGCGGGGCTTTCTTT; cdr3_aa: CASGLGRGAFF
v_call: TRBV6-5; d_call: TRBD2; j_call: TRBJ2-3; clone_size: NA; cdr3_nt: TGTGCCAGCAGTTGGGGCGGGAGTAGAACAGATACGCAGTATTTT; cdr3_aa: CASSWGGSRTDTQYF
v_call: TRBV5-4; d_call: NA; j_call: TRBJ2-3; clone_size: NA; cdr3_nt: TGTGCCAGCAGCTCGGCGGGACCAAGCACAGATACGCAGTATTTT; cdr3_aa: CASSSAGPSTDTQYF
v_call: TRBV29-1; d_call: TRBD1; j_call: TRBJ1-5; clone_size: NA; cdr3_nt: TGCAGCGTTGGACAGGGGCAAGGCCAGCCCCAGCATTTT; cdr3_aa: CSVGQGQGQPQHF
v_call: TRBV5-1; d_call: NA; j_call: TRBJ1-2; clone_size: NA; cdr3_nt: TGCGCCAGCAGCTTATGGACCGGCGGGTCATATGGCTACACCTTC; cdr3_aa: CASSLWTGGSYGYTF
v_call: TRBV5-3; d_call: NA; j_call: TRBJ2-5; clone_size: NA; cdr3_nt: TGTGCCAGAAGCTTGGCTATCCAGACCCAGTACTTC; cdr3_aa: CARSLAIQTQYF
v_call: TRBV13; d_call: TRBD1; j_call: TRBJ1-2; clone_size: NA; cdr3_nt: TGTGCCAGCAGCTCGGGACAGGGGGTAGACTATGGCTACACCTTC; cdr3_aa: CASSSGQGVDYGYTF
v_call: TRBV30; d_call: TRBD1; j_call: TRBJ1-2; clone_size: once; cdr3_nt: TGTGCCTGGAGTCATTGGGACAGGTTCTATGGCTACACCTTC; cdr3_aa: CAWSHWDRFYGYTF
v_call: TRBV28; d_call: TRBD1; j_call: TRBJ2-7; clone_size: once; cdr3_nt: TGTGCCAGCAGCCAAGACAGGGTAGGGTACTTC; cdr3_aa: CASSQDRVGYF
v_call: TRBV7-8; d_call: NA; j_call: TRBJ2-7; clone_size: few; cdr3_nt: TGTGCCAGCAGCTTACTCGGCAGCGAATTCTACGAGCAGTACTTC; cdr3_aa: CASSLLGSEFYEQYF
v_call: TRBV10-3; d_call: NA; j_call: TRBJ2-3; clone_size: few; cdr3_nt: TGTGCCATCAGTGAGCCGACAGGGAGGACGCAGTATTTT; cdr3_aa: CAISEPTGRTQYF
v_call: TRBV5-1; d_call: NA; j_call: TRBJ1-1; clone_size: NA; cdr3_nt: TGCGCCAGCAGCGTAGATATGAACACTGAAGCTTTCTTT; cdr3_aa: CASSVDMNTEAFF
v_call: TRBV6-5; d_call: TRBD1; j_call: TRBJ2-7; clone_size: NA; cdr3_nt: TGTGCCAGCAGTTACTCGAGGCAGGGGGCGTACGAGCAGTACTTC; cdr3_aa: CASSYSRQGAYEQYF
v_call: TRBV30; d_call: NA; j_call: TRBJ2-1; clone_size: NA; cdr3_nt: TGTGCCTGGTCGGGAACCCTCAGATTGCAGTTCTTC; cdr3_aa: CAWSGTLRLQFF
v_call: TRBV30; d_call: TRBD2; j_call: TRBJ2-1; clone_size: NA; cdr3_nt: TGTGCCTGGACTAGCGGGAGTCAGGGTTACAATGAGCAGTTCTTC; cdr3_aa: CAWTSGSQGYNEQFF
v_call: TRBV28; d_call: TRBD2; j_call: TRBJ2-3; clone_size: few; cdr3_nt: TGTGCCAGTTTAGCGGGAGGGACAGATACGCAGTATTTT; cdr3_aa: CASLAGGTDTQYF
v_call: TRBV5-1; d_call: TRBD1; j_call: TRBJ1-2; clone_size: NA; cdr3_nt: TGCGCCAGCAGCTTGGCTGGGACAGGGGATGGCTACACCTTC; cdr3_aa: CASSLAGTGDGYTF
v_call: TRBV4-3; d_call: NA; j_call: TRBJ2-1; clone_size: NA; cdr3_nt: TGCGCCAGCAGCCAACTCTTTGGCGGCTACAATGAGCAGTTCTTC; cdr3_aa: CASSQLFGGYNEQFF
v_call: TRBV5-1; d_call: NA; j_call: TRBJ2-2; clone_size: NA; cdr3_nt: TGCGCCAGCAGCTTGAACAGGGCCGGGGAGCTGTTTTTT; cdr3_aa: CASSLNRAGELFF